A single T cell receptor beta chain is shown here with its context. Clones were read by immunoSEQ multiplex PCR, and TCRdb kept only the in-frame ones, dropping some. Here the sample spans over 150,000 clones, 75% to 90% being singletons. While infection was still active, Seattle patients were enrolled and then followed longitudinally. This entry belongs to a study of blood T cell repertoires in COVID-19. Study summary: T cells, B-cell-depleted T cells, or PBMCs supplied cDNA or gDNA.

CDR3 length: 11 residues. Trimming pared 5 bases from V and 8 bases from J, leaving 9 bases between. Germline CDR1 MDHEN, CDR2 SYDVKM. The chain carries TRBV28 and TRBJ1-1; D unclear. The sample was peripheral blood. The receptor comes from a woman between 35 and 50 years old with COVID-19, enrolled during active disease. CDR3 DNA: TGTGCCAGCAGTCTAACCCGGGAAGCTTTCTTT. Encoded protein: CASSLTREAFF. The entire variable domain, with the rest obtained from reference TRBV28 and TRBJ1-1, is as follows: DVKVTQSSRYLVKRTGEKVFLECVQDMDHENMFWYRQDPGLGLRLIYFSYDVKMKEKGDIPEGYSVSREKKERFSLILESASTNQTSMYLCASSLTREAFFGQGTRLTVV.